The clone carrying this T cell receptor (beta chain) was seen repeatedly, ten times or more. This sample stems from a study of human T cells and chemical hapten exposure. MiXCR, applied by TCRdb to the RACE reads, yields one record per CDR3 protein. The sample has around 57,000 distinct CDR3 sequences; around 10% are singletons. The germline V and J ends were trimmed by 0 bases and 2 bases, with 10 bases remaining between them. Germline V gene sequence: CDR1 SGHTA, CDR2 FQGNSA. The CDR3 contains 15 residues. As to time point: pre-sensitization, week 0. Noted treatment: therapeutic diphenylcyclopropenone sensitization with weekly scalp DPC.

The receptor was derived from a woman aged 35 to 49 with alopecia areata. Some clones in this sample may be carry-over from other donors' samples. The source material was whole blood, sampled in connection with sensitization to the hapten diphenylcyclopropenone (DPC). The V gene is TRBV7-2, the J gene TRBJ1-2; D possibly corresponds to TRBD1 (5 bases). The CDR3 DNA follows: TGTGCCAGCAGCTTAGCGTGGGGGAAGAACTATGGCTACACCTTC. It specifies CASSLAWGKNYGYTF.